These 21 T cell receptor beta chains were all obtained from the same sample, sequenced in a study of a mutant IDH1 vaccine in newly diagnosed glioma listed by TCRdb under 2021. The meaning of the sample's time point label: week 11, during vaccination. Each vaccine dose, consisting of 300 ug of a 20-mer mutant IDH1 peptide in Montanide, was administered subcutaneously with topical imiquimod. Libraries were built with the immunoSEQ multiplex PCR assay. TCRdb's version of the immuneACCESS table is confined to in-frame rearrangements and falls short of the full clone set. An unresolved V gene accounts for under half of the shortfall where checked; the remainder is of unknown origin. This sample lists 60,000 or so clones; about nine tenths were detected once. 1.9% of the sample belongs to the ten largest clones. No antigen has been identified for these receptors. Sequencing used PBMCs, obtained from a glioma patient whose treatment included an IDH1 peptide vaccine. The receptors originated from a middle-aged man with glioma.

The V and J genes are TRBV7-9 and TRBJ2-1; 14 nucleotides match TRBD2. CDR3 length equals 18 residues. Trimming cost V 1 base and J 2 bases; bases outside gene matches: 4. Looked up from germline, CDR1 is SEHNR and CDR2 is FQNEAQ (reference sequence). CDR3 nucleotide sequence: TGTGCCAGCAGCTTAGGACTAGCGGGAGGGCCAGCCTACAATGAGCAGTTCTTC. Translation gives CASSLGLAGGPAYNEQFF.

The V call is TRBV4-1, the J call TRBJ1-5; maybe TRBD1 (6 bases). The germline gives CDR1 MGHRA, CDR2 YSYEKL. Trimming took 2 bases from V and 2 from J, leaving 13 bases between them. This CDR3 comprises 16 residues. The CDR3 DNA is TGCGCCAGCAGCCAATACACAGGGAGCGGCAATCAGCCCCAGCATTTT. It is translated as CASSQYTGSGNQPQHF.

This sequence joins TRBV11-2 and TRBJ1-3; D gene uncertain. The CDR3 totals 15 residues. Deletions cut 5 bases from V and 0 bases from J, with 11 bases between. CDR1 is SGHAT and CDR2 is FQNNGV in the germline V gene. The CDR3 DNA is TGTGCCAGCAGCCCCTTGACCTTCTCTGGAAACACCATATATTTT. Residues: CASSPLTFSGNTIYF.

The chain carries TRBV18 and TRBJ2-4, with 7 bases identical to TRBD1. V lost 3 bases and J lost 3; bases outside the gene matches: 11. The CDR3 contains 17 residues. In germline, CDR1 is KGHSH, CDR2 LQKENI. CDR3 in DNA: TGTGCCAGCTCACCCCAGATACAGGGGATCGGCAAAAACATTCAGTACTTC. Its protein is CASSPQIQGIGKNIQYF. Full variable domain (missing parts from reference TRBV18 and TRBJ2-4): NAGVMQNPRHLVRRRGQEARLRCSPMKGHSHVYWYRQLPEEGLKFMVYLQKENIIDESGMPKERFSAEFPKEGPSILRIQQVVRGDSAAYFCASSPQIQGIGKNIQYFGAGTRLSVL.

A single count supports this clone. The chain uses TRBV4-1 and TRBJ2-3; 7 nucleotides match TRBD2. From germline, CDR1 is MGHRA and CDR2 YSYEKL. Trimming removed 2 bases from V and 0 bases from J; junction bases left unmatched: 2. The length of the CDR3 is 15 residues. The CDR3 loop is CASSQSSGSTDTQYF. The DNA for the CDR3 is TGCGCCAGCAGCCAATCTAGCGGTAGCACAGATACGCAGTATTTT.

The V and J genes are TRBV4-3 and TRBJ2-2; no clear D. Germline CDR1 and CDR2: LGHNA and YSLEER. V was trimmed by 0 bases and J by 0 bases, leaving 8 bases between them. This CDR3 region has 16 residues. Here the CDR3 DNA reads TGCGCCAGCAGCCAAGATAGTAACTCGAACACCGGGGAGCTGTTTTTT. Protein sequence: CASSQDSNSNTGELFF.

Here the CDR3 DNA reads TGCGCCAGCAGGCCGACAGGGAACACCGGGGAGCTGTTTTTT. Its protein is CASRPTGNTGELFF. This sequence joins TRBV10-2 and TRBJ2-2; tentative D call: TRBD1 (6 bases). The CDR3 extends over 14 amino acids. The V and J ends lost 6 bases and 1 base respectively, with 9 bases between them. Germline V gives CDR1 WSHSY, CDR2 SAAADI.

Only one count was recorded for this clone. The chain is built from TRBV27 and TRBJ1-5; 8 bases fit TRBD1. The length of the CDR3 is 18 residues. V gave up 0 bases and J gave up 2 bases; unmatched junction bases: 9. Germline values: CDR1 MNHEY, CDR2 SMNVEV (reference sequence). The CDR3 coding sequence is TGTGCCAGCAGTTTATCCTATAGCAGGGGGCAAGGCAATCAGCCCCAGCATTTT. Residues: CASSLSYSRGQGNQPQHF.

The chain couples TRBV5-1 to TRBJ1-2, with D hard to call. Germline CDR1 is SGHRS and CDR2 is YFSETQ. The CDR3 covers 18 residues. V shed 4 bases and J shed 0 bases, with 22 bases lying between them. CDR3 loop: CASSPDGDNSRPNYGYTF. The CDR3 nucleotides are TGCGCCAGCAGCCCCGACGGGGATAATAGTAGACCTAACTATGGCTACACCTTC.

CDR3 in DNA: TGTGCCAGCTCAGTCGCAAGGTACCAGCCCCAGCATTTT. It encodes CASSVARYQPQHF. This chain joins TRBV18 and TRBJ1-5; D is unresolved. This CDR3 has 13 residues. V lost 5 bases, J lost 7 bases, and 12 bases lay in between. Germline CDR1 is KGHSH and CDR2 is LQKENI.

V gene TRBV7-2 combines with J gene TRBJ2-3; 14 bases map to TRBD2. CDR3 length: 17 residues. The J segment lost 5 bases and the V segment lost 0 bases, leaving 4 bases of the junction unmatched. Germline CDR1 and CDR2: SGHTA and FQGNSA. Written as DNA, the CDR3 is TGTGCCAGCAGCTTAGCGCCGGGACTAGCGGGAGTAGATACGCAGTATTTT. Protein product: CASSLAPGLAGVDTQYF.

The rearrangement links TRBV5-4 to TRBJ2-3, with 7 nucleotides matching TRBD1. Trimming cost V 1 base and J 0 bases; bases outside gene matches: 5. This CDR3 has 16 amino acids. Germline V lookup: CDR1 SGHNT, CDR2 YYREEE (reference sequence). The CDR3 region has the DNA TGTGCCAGCAGCTTGTTCGGGACAGATAGCACAGATACGCAGTATTTT. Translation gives CASSLFGTDSTDTQYF.

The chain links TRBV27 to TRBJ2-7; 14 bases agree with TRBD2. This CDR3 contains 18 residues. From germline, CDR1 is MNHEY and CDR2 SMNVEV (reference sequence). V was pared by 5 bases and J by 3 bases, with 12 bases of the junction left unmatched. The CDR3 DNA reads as TGTGCCAGCAGTCTCCACAGGGGGACTAGCGGGAGTATCTACGAGCAGTACTTC. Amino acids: CASSLHRGTSGSIYEQYF.

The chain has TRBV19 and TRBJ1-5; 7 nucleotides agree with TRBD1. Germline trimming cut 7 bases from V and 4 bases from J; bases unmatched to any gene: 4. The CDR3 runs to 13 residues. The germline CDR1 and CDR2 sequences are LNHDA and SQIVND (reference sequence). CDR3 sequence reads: CASNTGENQPQHF. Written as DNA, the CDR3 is TGTGCCAGTAATACAGGGGAGAATCAGCCCCAGCATTTT. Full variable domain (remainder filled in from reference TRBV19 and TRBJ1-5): DGGITQSPKYLFRKEGQNVTLSCEQNLNHDAMYWYRQDPGQGLRLIYYSQIVNDFQKGDIAEGYSVSREKKESFPLTVTSAQKNPTAFYLCASNTGENQPQHFGDGTRLSIL.

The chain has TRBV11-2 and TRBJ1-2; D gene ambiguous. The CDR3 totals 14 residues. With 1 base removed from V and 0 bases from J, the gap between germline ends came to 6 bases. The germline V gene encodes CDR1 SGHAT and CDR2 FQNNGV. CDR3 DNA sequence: TGTGCCAGCAGCTTAGTGAACTCTAACTATGGCTACACCTTC. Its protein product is CASSLVNSNYGYTF.

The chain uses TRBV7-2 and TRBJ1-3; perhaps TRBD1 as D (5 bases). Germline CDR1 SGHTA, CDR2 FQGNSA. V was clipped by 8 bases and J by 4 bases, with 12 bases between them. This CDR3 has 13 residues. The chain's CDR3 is CASRETGGNTIYF. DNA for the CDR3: TGTGCCAGCCGAGAAACAGGAGGAAACACCATATATTTT. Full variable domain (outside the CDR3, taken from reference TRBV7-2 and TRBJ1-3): GAGVSQSPSNKVTEKGKDVELRCDPISGHTALYWYRQSLGQGLEFLIYFQGNSAPDKSGLPSDRFSAERTGGSVSTLTIQRTQQEDSAVYLCASRETGGNTIYFGEGSWLTVV.

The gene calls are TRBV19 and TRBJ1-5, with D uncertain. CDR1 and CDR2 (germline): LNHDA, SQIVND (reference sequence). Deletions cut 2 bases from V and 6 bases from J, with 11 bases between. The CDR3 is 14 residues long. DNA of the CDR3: TGTGCCAGTAGTATATCCGGTAAGGGTCAGCCCCAGCATTTT. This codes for CASSISGKGQPQHF.

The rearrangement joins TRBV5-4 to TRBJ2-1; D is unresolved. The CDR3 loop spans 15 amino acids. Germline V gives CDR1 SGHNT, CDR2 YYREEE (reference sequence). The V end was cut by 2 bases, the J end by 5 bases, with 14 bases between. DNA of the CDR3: TGTGCCAGCAGCTTAGCTATTTCAAAGAACAATGAGCAGTTCTTC. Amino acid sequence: CASSLAISKNNEQFF.

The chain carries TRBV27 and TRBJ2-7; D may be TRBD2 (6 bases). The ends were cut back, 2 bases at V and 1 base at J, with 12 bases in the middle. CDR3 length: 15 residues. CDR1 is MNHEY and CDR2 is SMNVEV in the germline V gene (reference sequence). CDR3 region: CASSLGGAGSYEQYF. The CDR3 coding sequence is TGTGCCAGCAGTTTAGGAGGGGCGGGATCCTACGAGCAGTACTTC.

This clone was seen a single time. The CDR3 sequence: CASSFGQPSSYNEQFF. The CDR3 region has the DNA TGTGCCAGTAGTTTTGGGCAACCGAGCTCCTACAATGAGCAGTTCTTC. The chain carries TRBV19 and TRBJ2-1; D gene uncertain. The CDR3 has 16 amino acids. Between the trimmed V and J ends, which lost 5 bases and 0 bases, there was a span of 14 bases. Germline V gene lookup returns CDR1 LNHDA and CDR2 SQIVND (reference sequence).

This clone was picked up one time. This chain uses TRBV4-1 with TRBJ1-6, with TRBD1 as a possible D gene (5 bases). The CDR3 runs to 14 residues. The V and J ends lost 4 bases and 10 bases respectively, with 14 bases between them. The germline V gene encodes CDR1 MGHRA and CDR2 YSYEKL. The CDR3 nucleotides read TGCGCCAGCAGCCTTGACAGAGGCGGATCACCCCTCCACTTT. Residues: CASSLDRGGSPLHF.